Listed below are T cell receptor beta chains from one sample, sequenced in a study of blood T cell repertoires in COVID-19. Generated by immunoSEQ multiplex PCR, the TCRdb table keeps only in-frame clones and is missing some. The sample includes about 110,000 clones, 65% to 85% of them seen just once. The specimen was peripheral blood. The source of these receptors is a woman aged 70-85 years with acute or convalescent COVID-19. Both conserved end residues are part of each CDR3. A D gene is named only where the DNA matches it firmly. Rows give clone size only sometimes, using once, few, many, or a class for an expanded clone.

j_gene: TRBJ1-6; v_gene: TRBV5-6; d_gene: TRBD1; abundance: -; CDR3aa: CASRLDRVNSPLHF; CDR3nt: TGTGCCAGCAGACTAGACAGGGTTAATTCACCCCTCCACTTT
j_gene: TRBJ1-1; v_gene: TRBV11-1; d_gene: -; abundance: -; CDR3aa: CASSTLTGADTEAFF; CDR3nt: TGTGCCAGCAGCACCCTGACAGGAGCGGACACTGAAGCTTTCTTT
j_gene: TRBJ1-3; v_gene: TRBV6-5; d_gene: -; abundance: -; CDR3aa: CASSSLLLHTIYF; CDR3nt: TGTGCCAGCAGCTCCTTGTTACTGCACACCATATATTTT
j_gene: TRBJ2-3; v_gene: TRBV27; d_gene: -; abundance: -; CDR3aa: CASSLWGSLDTQYF; CDR3nt: TGTGCCAGCAGTTTATGGGGCTCCTTGGATACGCAGTATTTT
j_gene: TRBJ2-1; v_gene: TRBV5-8; d_gene: TRBD2; abundance: -; CDR3aa: CASSFSGKEFF; CDR3nt: TGTGCCAGCAGCTTTAGCGGGAAAGAGTTCTTC
j_gene: TRBJ2-7; v_gene: TRBV5-1; d_gene: -; abundance: many; CDR3aa: CASSLGTPNYEQYF; CDR3nt: TGCGCCAGCAGCTTGGGGACACCGAACTACGAGCAGTACTTC
j_gene: TRBJ1-1; v_gene: TRBV7-3; d_gene: -; abundance: many; CDR3aa: CASSPYDRPLTEAFF; CDR3nt: TGTGCCAGCAGCCCTTATGACAGGCCTCTCACTGAAGCTTTCTTT
j_gene: TRBJ2-3; v_gene: TRBV9; d_gene: -; abundance: -; CDR3aa: CASSFRPLYTDTQYF; CDR3nt: TGTGCCAGCAGCTTCCGTCCCTTATACACAGATACGCAGTATTTT
j_gene: TRBJ2-1; v_gene: TRBV27; d_gene: TRBD2; abundance: -; CDR3aa: CASSLAGVYNEQFF; CDR3nt: TGTGCCAGCAGTTTAGCGGGGGTCTACAATGAGCAGTTCTTC
j_gene: TRBJ2-7; v_gene: TRBV7-2; d_gene: TRBD1; abundance: -; CDR3aa: CASSAWDRPYEQYF; CDR3nt: TGTGCCAGCAGCGCTTGGGACAGACCCTACGAGCAGTACTTC
j_gene: TRBJ2-1; v_gene: TRBV7-3; d_gene: -; abundance: -; CDR3aa: CASSLTRAGTDPNEQFF; CDR3nt: TGTGCCAGCAGCTTAACGAGGGCGGGAACCGATCCCAATGAGCAGTTCTTC
j_gene: TRBJ2-2; v_gene: TRBV5-5; d_gene: TRBD1; abundance: few; CDR3aa: CASSLRTGNTGELFF; CDR3nt: TGTGCCAGCAGCTTGCGGACAGGGAACACCGGGGAGCTGTTTTTT
j_gene: TRBJ1-1; v_gene: TRBV27; d_gene: -; abundance: -; CDR3aa: CASSLRGSTEAFF; CDR3nt: TGTGCCAGCAGCCTCCGGGGAAGCACTGAAGCTTTCTTT
j_gene: TRBJ2-1; v_gene: TRBV20-1; d_gene: -; abundance: few; CDR3aa: CSARDGRHVF; CDR3nt: TGCAGTGCTAGAGATGGGAGACATGTCTTC
j_gene: TRBJ2-7; v_gene: TRBV5-4; d_gene: TRBD1; abundance: -; CDR3aa: CASSARDRVNEQYF; CDR3nt: TGTGCCAGCAGCGCCCGGGACAGGGTTAACGAGCAGTACTTC
j_gene: TRBJ2-7; v_gene: TRBV27; d_gene: -; abundance: few; CDR3aa: CASSGAQGTEQYF; CDR3nt: TGTGCCAGCAGTGGAGCACAGGGTACCGAGCAGTACTTC